These 27 T cell receptor beta chains originate from one sample sequenced in a study of cytomegalovirus exposure and HLA in healthy donors. The PCR used 60 Vbeta and 13 Jbeta primers. Generated by immunoSEQ multiplex PCR, the TCRdb table keeps only in-frame clones and is missing some. The sample consists of about 110,000 clones, 70% of them appearing once. The specimen was PBMCs. These receptors all come from a man aged 40-50 years in good health and CMV-seropositive.

This sequence joins TRBV29-1 and TRBJ1-1; maybe TRBD1 (5 bases). Per the germline V gene, CDR1 is SQVTM and CDR2 is ANQGSEA. Trimming left V 4 bases short and J 0 bases short, with 15 bases between. The CDR3 runs 15 residues. CDR3 DNA sequence: TGCAGCGTTGTACCCCCCGGACATATGAACACTGAAGCTTTCTTT. Protein: CSVVPPGHMNTEAFF.

The chain is built from TRBV4-3 and TRBJ2-5, with a possible D match to TRBD1 (6 bases). The DNA matches TRBJ2-7 better at its end, which makes the J call doubtful. This CDR3 is built from 17 residues. Germline CDR1 and CDR2: LGHNA and YSLEER. The CDR3 bases are TGCGCCAGCAGCCAAGTTGGGGTAGGGGACAATGCCTACGAGCAGTACTTC. It yields the protein CASSQVGVGDNAYEQYF.

This clone has just one count. The rearrangement links TRBV30 to TRBJ2-1, with 11 bases that match TRBD2. J lost 10 bases, V lost 4 bases, and 12 bases had no gene match. CDR1 is GTSNPN, CDR2 SVGIG, per germline (reference sequence). This CDR3 has 15 residues. The CDR3 sequence: CAWISLAGGPREQFF. The CDR3 bases are TGTGCCTGGATTTCGTTAGCGGGAGGGCCCCGGGAGCAGTTCTTC.

V usage is TRBV21-1 and J usage is TRBJ2-3; TRBD2 is the table's D call and was not checked against the DNA. TRBV21-1 is classified as a pseudogene. The CDR3 runs 14 residues. The CDR3 here is CASSNGTSRNTQYF. The DNA of the CDR3 is TGTGCCAGCAGCAACGGGACTAGCAGAAATACGCAGTATTTT.

This clone showed up just a few times. This rearrangement joins TRBV6-1 to TRBJ2-3; no clear D. In germline, CDR1 is MNHNS, CDR2 SASEGT. V was clipped by 1 base and J by 4 bases, with 6 bases between them. The CDR3 has 13 amino acids. This chain's CDR3 is CASSEVAADTQYF. Written as DNA, the CDR3 is TGTGCCAGCAGTGAAGTAGCAGCAGATACGCAGTATTTT.

This chain uses TRBV30 with TRBJ2-1; D remains unclear. Germline CDR1 and CDR2: GTSNPN and SVGIG (reference sequence). V was shortened by 2 bases and J by 9 bases, with 14 bases between the two germline ends. This CDR3 region has 13 residues. This CDR3 is CAWSTTLKSEQFF. DNA of the CDR3: TGTGCCTGGAGTACCACCCTAAAAAGTGAGCAGTTCTTC. Complete variable domain (other parts from reference TRBV30 and TRBJ2-1): SQTIHQWPATLVQPVGSPLSLECTVEGTSNPNLYWYRQAAGRGLQLLFYSVGIGQISSEVPQNLSASRPQDRQFILSSKKLLLSDSGFYLCAWSTTLKSEQFFGPGTRLTVL.

On this clone: Other DNA sequences in this sample translate to the same CDR3. V usage is TRBV29-1 and J usage is TRBJ1-4; D may be TRBD1 (5 bases). Germline CDR1 reads SQVTM; CDR2 reads ANQGSEA. Trimming shortened V by 6 bases and J by 1 base, and 9 bases separated the two germline ends. The CDR3 loop spans 13 amino acids. CDR3 nucleotide sequence: TGCAGCGTCCCAGGGTTAACTAATGAAAAACTGTTTTTT. It is translated as CSVPGLTNEKLFF.

This clone was observed a few times. V gene TRBV29-1 combines with J gene TRBJ2-1; 7 positions match TRBD1. This CDR3 is 14 amino acids long. The ends lost 8 bases at V and 9 bases at J; junction bases unmatched: 16. The germline gives CDR1 SQVTM, CDR2 ANQGSEA. CDR3 in amino acids: CSLRTGQWESEQFF. CDR3 DNA sequence: TGCAGCCTTCGGACGGGACAGTGGGAGAGTGAGCAGTTCTTC.

The sample holds one count of this clone. In DNA, the CDR3 is TGTGCCATCAGTCCAAATTCCTACGAGCAGTACTTC. Translating it yields CAISPNSYEQYF. The V call is TRBV10-3, the J call TRBJ2-7; no clear D gene. The CDR3 has 12 residues. With 5 bases removed from V and 1 base from J, the gap between germline ends came to 6 bases. Germline V gene lookup returns CDR1 ENHRY and CDR2 SYGVKD.

The genes are TRBV30 and TRBJ2-1, with 16 nucleotides matching TRBD2. The junction had 8 bases not matched to a gene; V was cut back by 1 base and J by 5 bases. The germline V gene has CDR1 GTSNPN and CDR2 SVGIG (reference sequence). CDR3 length: 18 residues. This CDR3 reads CAWSGVGLAGGANNEQFF. The CDR3 DNA reads as TGTGCCTGGAGTGGGGTGGGACTAGCGGGAGGGGCCAACAATGAGCAGTTCTTC.

The V and J genes are TRBV7-2 and TRBJ1-1; 9 bases are shared with TRBD1. The V segment lost 4 bases and the J segment 10 bases; nucleotides outside the gene matches: 10. This CDR3 contains 14 residues. Germline loops: CDR1 SGHTA, CDR2 FQGNSA. CDR3 residues: CASSSVTGGAGAFF. The CDR3 DNA is TGTGCCAGCAGCTCCGTGACAGGGGGTGCGGGAGCTTTCTTT. Using reference TRBV7-2 and TRBJ1-1 for the parts outside the CDR3, the full variable domain is GAGVSQSPSNKVTEKGKDVELRCDPISGHTALYWYRQSLGQGLEFLIYFQGNSAPDKSGLPSDRFSAERTGGSVSTLTIQRTQQEDSAVYLCASSSVTGGAGAFFGQGTRLTVV.

The chain joins TRBV5-1 to TRBJ1-2, with D hard to call. The ends were cut back, 0 bases at V and 2 bases at J, with 8 bases in the middle. This CDR3 region has 14 residues. CDR1 SGHRS and CDR2 YFSETQ come from the germline V gene. The CDR3 sequence is CASSLDSRNYGYTF. CDR3 DNA: TGCGCCAGCAGCTTGGACAGCAGGAACTATGGCTACACCTTC.

This clone came up a few times. This chain uses TRBV6-4 with TRBJ2-7; 14 nucleotides line up with TRBD2. Trimming cost V 2 bases and J 3 bases; bases outside gene matches: 6. The germline CDR1 and CDR2 sequences are MRHNA and SNTAGT. This CDR3 spans 17 amino acids. The CDR3 DNA sequence: TGTGCCAGCAGTGACCTGGGGACTAGCGGGGGAAGCTACGAGCAGTACGTC. Translating gives CASSDLGTSGGSYEQYV.

This clone showed up just a few times. V is TRBV10-3 and J is TRBJ1-5; D is possibly TRBD1 (6 bases). V was clipped by 5 bases and J by 5 bases, with 13 bases between them. The CDR3 length is 14 residues. Germline V gene lookup returns CDR1 ENHRY and CDR2 SYGVKD. The DNA for the CDR3 is TGTGCCATCAGTAAACAGGGAAATGATCAGCCCCAGCATTTT. Protein product: CAISKQGNDQPQHF.

CDR3 amino acids: CASSLGAGGLHEQYV. The DNA for the CDR3 is TGCGCCAGCAGCTTGGGAGCGGGAGGGCTCCACGAGCAGTACGTC. This chain connects TRBV5-1 to TRBJ2-7; TRBD2 aligns across 10 bases. V dropped 0 bases and J dropped 5; count of bases not matched to a gene: 5. CDR1 is SGHRS and CDR2 is YFSETQ in the germline V gene. The CDR3 contains 15 residues.

The rearrangement links TRBV30 to TRBJ2-7; 7 nucleotides align to TRBD2. The CDR3 length is 13 residues. In germline, CDR1 is GTSNPN, CDR2 SVGIG (reference sequence). V was clipped by 8 bases and J by 7 bases; unmatched bases: 14. CDR3 coding DNA: TGTGCCCTGGGACTACTGCTCTTCGGAGAGCAGTACTTC. It encodes CALGLLLFGEQYF. The entire variable domain, with the rest obtained from reference TRBV30 and TRBJ2-7, is as follows: SQTIHQWPATLVQPVGSPLSLECTVEGTSNPNLYWYRQAAGRGLQLLFYSVGIGQISSEVPQNLSASRPQDRQFILSSKKLLLSDSGFYLCALGLLLFGEQYFGPGTRLTVT.

This clone has just a few counts. This chain joins TRBV6-5 and TRBJ1-2; 7 bases align to TRBD1. The CDR3 contains 13 residues. Losses at the gene ends were 4 bases for V and 8 bases for J; bases not matched to a gene: 7. Germline-derived CDR1 and CDR2 are MNHEY and SVGAGI. CDR3 loop: CASSWTGAFGYTF. CDR3 coding DNA: TGTGCCAGCAGTTGGACAGGTGCCTTCGGCTACACCTTC.

CDR3 loop: CASSLVGVASTDTQYF. In DNA, the CDR3 is TGCGCCAGCAGCTTGGTAGGGGTTGCTAGCACAGATACGCAGTATTTT. V usage is TRBV5-1 and J usage is TRBJ2-3, with D perhaps TRBD1 (5 bases). Per the germline V gene, CDR1 is SGHRS and CDR2 is YFSETQ. The CDR3 covers 16 residues. Between the trimmed V and J ends, which lost 0 bases and 0 bases, there was a span of 11 bases.

This clone came up a few times. J is TRBJ2-2 and V is TRBV11-2; 11 positions agree with TRBD2. The CDR3 covers 16 residues. CDR1 is SGHAT, CDR2 FQNNGV, per germline. The junction had 3 bases not matched to a gene; V was cut back by 1 base and J by 5 bases. The CDR3 reads CASSLALAGGTGELFF. CDR3 nucleotide sequence: TGTGCCAGCAGCTTAGCCCTAGCGGGAGGTACCGGGGAGCTGTTTTTT.

The chain carries TRBV5-6 and TRBJ2-7; 10 positions match TRBD2. CDR1 is SGHDT, CDR2 YYEEEE, per germline. The CDR3 is 17 amino acids. Trimming removed 3 bases from V and 0 bases from J; junction bases left unmatched: 9. The chain's CDR3 is CASSSYVGLAVSYEQYV. For the CDR3, the DNA is TGTGCCAGCAGCTCCTACGTAGGACTAGCGGTCTCCTACGAGCAGTACGTC.

The rearrangement links TRBV30 to TRBJ2-3; D possibly corresponds to TRBD2 (7 bases). Looked up from germline, CDR1 is GTSNPN and CDR2 is SVGIG (reference sequence). This CDR3 has 15 residues. The V end was cut by 4 bases, the J end by 6 bases, with 20 bases between. The DNA of the CDR3 is TGTGCCTGGAACCCCTGGGAGGGGGGAAAGGATACGCAGTATTTT. Protein sequence: CAWNPWEGGKDTQYF.

This rearrangement joins TRBV30 to TRBJ2-5, with unresolved D. Deletions cut 1 base from V and 2 bases from J, with 14 bases between. The CDR3 runs to 15 residues. Germline assignment: CDR1 GTSNPN and CDR2 SVGIG (reference sequence). The CDR3 loop is CAWSGTGSLQETQYF. The DNA for the CDR3 is TGTGCCTGGAGTGGAACCGGGTCCCTACAAGAGACCCAGTACTTC.

This chain joins TRBV2 and TRBJ1-2; no reliable D call. The CDR3 runs to 15 residues. Germline CDR1 and CDR2: SNHLY and FYNNEI. Trimming took off 1 base at V and 8 bases at J, with 17 bases between the two ends. CDR3 in amino acids: CASSEGESLTEGYTF. CDR3 bases: TGTGCCAGCAGTGAAGGGGAGTCCCTGACTGAAGGCTACACCTTC. The complete variable domain, with remaining parts taken from reference TRBV2 and TRBJ1-2, reads EPEVTQTPSHQVTQMGQEVILRCVPISNHLYFYWYRQILGQKVEFLVSFYNNEISEKSEIFDDQFSVERPDGSNFTLKIRSTKLEDSAMYFCASSEGESLTEGYTFGSGTRLTVV.

V gene TRBV7-9 combines with J gene TRBJ2-3; the match to TRBD2 covers 13 bases. CDR3 length equals 17 residues. V trimming: 5 bases; J trimming: 0 bases; junction bases outside the gene matches: 5. CDR1 SEHNR and CDR2 FQNEAQ come from the germline V gene (reference sequence). Written as DNA, the CDR3 is TGTGCCAGCAGCCCAAGACTAGCGGGAGGTAGCACAGATACGCAGTATTTT. As protein: CASSPRLAGGSTDTQYF.

This chain links TRBV7-2 with TRBJ2-7; D gene uncertain. The CDR3 sequence is 13 residues long. Germline V CDR1 and CDR2: SGHTA, FQGNSA. V lost 1 base and J lost 10, with 14 bases in between. The CDR3 loop is CASSLGPGEEQYF. For the CDR3, the DNA is TGTGCCAGCAGCTTAGGGCCGGGTGAGGAACAGTACTTC.

The gene calls are TRBV7-8 and TRBJ1-4; D is ambiguous. Trimming shortened V by 5 bases and J by 6 bases, and 22 bases separated the two germline ends. The CDR3 covers 17 residues. The germline V gene has CDR1 SGHVS and CDR2 FQNEAQ. For the CDR3, the DNA is TGTGCCAGCAGCGCGAATCCGCCCGGGTTCAAGGATGAAAAACTGTTTTTT. Protein product: CASSANPPGFKDEKLFF.

The J gene is TRBJ2-1, the V gene TRBV4-2, with a weak D call TRBD2 (6 bases). The CDR3 is 19 residues long. V shed 2 bases and J shed 0 bases, with 20 bases lying between them. In germline, CDR1 is LGHNA, CDR2 YNFKEQ. CDR3 coding DNA: TGTGCCAGCAGCCAAAGGCCCCCCTTGGGGGGAAACTCCTACAATGAGCAGTTCTTC. Protein product: CASSQRPPLGGNSYNEQFF.